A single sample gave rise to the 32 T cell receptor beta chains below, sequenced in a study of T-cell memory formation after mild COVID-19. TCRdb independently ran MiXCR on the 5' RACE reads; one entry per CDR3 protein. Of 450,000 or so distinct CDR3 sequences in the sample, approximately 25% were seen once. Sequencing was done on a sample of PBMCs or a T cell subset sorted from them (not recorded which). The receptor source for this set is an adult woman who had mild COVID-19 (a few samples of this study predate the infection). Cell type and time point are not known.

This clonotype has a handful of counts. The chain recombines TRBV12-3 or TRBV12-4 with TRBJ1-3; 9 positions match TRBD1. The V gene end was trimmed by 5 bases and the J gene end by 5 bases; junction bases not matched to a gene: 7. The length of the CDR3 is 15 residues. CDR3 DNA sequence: TGTGCCAGCAGTAGCCACAGGGGGCCGAGAAACACCATATATTTT. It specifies CASSSHRGPRNTIYF.

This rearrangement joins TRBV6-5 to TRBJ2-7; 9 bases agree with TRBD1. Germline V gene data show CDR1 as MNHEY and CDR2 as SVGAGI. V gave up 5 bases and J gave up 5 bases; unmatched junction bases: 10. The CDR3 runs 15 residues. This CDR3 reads CASSDRTGARHEQYF. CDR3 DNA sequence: TGTGCCAGCAGTGACCGGACAGGGGCTAGGCACGAGCAGTACTTC.

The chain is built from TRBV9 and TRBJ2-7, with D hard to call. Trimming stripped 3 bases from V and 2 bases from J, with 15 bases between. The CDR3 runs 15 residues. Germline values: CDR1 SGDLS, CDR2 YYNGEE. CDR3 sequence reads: CASSAGSIPAYEQYF. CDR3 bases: TGTGCCAGCAGCGCAGGCTCCATACCGGCCTACGAGCAGTACTTC.

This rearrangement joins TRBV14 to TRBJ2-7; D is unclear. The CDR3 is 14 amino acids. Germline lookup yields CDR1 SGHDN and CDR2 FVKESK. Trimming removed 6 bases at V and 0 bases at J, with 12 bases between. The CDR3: CASRSQQDSYEQYF. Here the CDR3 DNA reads TGTGCCAGCAGATCACAGCAAGACTCCTACGAGCAGTACTTC. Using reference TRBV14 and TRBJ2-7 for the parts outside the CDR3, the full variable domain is EAGVTQFPSHSVIEKGQTVTLRCDPISGHDNLYWYRRVMGKEIKFLLHFVKESKQDESGMPNNRFLAERTGGTYSTLKVQPAELEDSGVYFCASRSQQDSYEQYFGPGTRLTVT.

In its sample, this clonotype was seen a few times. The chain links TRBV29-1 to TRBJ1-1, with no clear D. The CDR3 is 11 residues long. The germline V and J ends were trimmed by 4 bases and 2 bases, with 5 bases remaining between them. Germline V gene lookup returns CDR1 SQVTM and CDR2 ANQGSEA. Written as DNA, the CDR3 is TGCAGCGTTGTCGCAAACACTGAAGCTTTCTTT. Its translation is CSVVANTEAFF.

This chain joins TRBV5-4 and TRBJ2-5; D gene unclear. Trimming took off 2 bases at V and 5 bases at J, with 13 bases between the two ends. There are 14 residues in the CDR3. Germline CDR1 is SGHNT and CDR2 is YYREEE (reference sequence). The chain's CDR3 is CASSFPAVGETQYF. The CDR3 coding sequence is TGTGCCAGCAGCTTCCCCGCCGTGGGGGAGACCCAGTACTTC. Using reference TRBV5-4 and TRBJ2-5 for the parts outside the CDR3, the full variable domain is ETGVTQSPTHLIKTRGQQVTLRCSSQSGHNTVSWYQQALGQGPQFIFQYYREEENGRGNFPPRFSGLQFPNYSSELNVNALELDDSALYLCASSFPAVGETQYFGPGTRLLVL.

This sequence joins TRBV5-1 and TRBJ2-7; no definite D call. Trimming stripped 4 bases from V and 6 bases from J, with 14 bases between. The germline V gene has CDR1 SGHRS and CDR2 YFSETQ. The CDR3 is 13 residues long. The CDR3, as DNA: TGCGCCAGCAGCATTTACCTTCTCGGCGAGCAGTACTTC. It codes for CASSIYLLGEQYF.

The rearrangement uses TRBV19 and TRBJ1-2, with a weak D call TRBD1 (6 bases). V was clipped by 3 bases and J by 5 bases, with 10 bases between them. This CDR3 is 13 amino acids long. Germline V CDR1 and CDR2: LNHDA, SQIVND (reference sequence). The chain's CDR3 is CASSMTGQYGYTF. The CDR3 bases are TGTGCCAGTAGTATGACAGGTCAATATGGCTACACCTTC.

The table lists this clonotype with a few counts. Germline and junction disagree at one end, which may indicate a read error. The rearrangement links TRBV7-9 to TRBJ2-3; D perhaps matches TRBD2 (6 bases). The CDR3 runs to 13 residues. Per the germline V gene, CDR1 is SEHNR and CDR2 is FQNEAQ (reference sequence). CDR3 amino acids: CASSPTRLDAQYF. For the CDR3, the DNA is TGTGCCAGCAGCCCCACCAGACTAGATGCGCAGTATTTT.

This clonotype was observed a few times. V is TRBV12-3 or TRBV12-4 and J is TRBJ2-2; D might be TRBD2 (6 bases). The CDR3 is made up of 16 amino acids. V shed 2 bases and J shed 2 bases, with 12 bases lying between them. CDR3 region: CASSLRRGGNTGELFF. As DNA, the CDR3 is TGTGCCAGCAGTTTAAGGCGGGGAGGTAACACCGGGGAGCTGTTTTTT.

For the CDR3, the DNA is TGTGCCATCAGACCGACACTCGGGATTGGGAACACCATATATTTT. This translates into CAIRPTLGIGNTIYF. The chain has TRBV10-3 and TRBJ1-3; D is unresolved. This CDR3 spans 15 amino acids. The V end was cut by 6 bases, the J end by 7 bases, with 19 bases between. Per germline, CDR1 ENHRY and CDR2 SYGVKD.

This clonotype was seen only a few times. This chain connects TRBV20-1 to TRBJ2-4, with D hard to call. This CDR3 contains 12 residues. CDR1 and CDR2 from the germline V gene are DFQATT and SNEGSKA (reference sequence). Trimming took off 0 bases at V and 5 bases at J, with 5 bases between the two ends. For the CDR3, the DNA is TGCAGTGCTAGAGATAATCAAAACATTCAGTACTTC. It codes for CSARDNQNIQYF.

In DNA, the CDR3 is TGTGCCAGCAGTTATGAGGGGGATCTGTCCGATGAGCAGTTCTTC. Its translation: CASSYEGDLSDEQFF. The chain couples TRBV6-2 or TRBV6-3 to TRBJ2-1, with D possibly TRBD1 on 6 matching bases. The V gene lost 3 bases and the J gene lost 8 bases, with 17 bases spanning the gap. The germline V gene encodes CDR1 MNHEY and CDR2 SVGEGT. This CDR3 comprises 15 residues.

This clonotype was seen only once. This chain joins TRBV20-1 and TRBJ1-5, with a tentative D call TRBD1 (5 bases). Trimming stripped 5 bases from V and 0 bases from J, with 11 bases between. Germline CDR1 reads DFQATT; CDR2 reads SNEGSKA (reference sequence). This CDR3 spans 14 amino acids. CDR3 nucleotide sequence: TGCAGTGCTGGGAGACAGACTAGCAATCAGCCCCAGCATTTT. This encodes CSAGRQTSNQPQHF.

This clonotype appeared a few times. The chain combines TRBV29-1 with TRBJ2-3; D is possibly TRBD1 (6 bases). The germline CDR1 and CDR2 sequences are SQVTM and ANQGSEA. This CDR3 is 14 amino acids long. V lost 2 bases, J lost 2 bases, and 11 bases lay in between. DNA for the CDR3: TGCAGCGTTGAACCGAGGACAGCCACAGATACGCAGTATTTT. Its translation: CSVEPRTATDTQYF.

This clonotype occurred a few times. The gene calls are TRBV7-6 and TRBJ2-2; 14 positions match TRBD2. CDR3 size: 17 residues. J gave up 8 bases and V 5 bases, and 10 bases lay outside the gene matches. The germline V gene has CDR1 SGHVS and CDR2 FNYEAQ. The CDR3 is CASSPPGLAGAVGELFF. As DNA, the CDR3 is TGTGCCAGCAGCCCGCCGGGACTAGCGGGGGCGGTTGGGGAGCTGTTTTTT.

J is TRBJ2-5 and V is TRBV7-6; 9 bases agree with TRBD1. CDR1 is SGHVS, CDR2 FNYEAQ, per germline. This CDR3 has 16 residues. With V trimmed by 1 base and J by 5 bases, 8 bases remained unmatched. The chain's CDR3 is CASSLGRTGEWETQYF. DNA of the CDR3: TGTGCCAGCAGCTTAGGAAGGACAGGGGAATGGGAGACCCAGTACTTC.

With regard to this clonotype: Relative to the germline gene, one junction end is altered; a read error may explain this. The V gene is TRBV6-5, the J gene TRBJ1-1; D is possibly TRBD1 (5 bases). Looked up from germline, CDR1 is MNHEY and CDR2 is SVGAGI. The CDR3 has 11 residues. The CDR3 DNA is TGTGCCAGCAGTAACGGGACGCCTGAGGTCTTT. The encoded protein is CASSNGTPEVF.

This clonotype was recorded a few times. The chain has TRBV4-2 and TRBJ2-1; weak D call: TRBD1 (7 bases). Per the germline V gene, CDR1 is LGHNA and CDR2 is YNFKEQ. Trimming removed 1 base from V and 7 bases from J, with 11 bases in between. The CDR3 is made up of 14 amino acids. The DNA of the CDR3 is TGTGCCAGCAGCCAAGGGGACAGCGGGAATGAGCAGTTCTTC. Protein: CASSQGDSGNEQFF.

CDR3 sequence: CSALRTSQKDTQYF. Here the CDR3 DNA reads TGCAGTGCTCTTAGGACTAGCCAGAAAGATACGCAGTATTTT. This chain joins TRBV20-1 and TRBJ2-3, with 8 bases matching TRBD2. Germline V lookup: CDR1 DFQATT, CDR2 SNEGSKA (reference sequence). The CDR3 spans 14 residues. The trim removed 5 bases at V and 5 bases at J, leaving 9 bases unmatched.

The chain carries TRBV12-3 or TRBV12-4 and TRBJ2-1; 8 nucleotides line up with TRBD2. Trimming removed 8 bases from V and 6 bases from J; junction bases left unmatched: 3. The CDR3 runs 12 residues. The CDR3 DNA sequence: TGTGCCAGCCGGGGGGGCATCAATGAGCAGTTCTTC. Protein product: CASRGGINEQFF.

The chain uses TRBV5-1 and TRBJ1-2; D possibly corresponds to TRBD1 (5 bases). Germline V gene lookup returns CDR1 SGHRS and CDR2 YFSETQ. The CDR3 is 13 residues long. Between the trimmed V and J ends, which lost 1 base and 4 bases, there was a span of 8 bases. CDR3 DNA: TGCGCCAGCAGCTTGTCAGGGACCTATGGCTACACCTTC. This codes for CASSLSGTYGYTF.

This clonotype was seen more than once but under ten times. The CDR3 loop reads CASTHGGMIPDTQYF. CDR3 DNA sequence: TGCGCCAGCACCCACGGGGGGATGATCCCAGATACGCAGTATTTT. The chain carries TRBV23-1 and TRBJ2-3, with 7 bases that match TRBD2. TRBV23-1 is noted as an ORF with a role that remains uncertain. J gave up 4 bases and V 7 bases, and 11 bases lay outside the gene matches. The CDR3 loop spans 15 amino acids.

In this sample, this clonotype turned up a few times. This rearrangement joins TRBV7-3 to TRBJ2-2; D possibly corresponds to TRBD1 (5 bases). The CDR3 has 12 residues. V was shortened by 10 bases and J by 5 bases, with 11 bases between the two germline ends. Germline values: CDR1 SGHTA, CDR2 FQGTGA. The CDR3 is CATLTGTGELFF. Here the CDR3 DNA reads TGTGCCACTCTTACAGGAACCGGGGAGCTGTTTTTT.

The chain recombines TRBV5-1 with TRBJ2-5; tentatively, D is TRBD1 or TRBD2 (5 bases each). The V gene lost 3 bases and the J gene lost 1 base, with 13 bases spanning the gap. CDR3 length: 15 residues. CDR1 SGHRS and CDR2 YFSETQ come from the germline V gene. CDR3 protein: CASSWGNVAQETQYF. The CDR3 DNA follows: TGCGCCAGCAGCTGGGGGAACGTTGCCCAAGAGACCCAGTACTTC. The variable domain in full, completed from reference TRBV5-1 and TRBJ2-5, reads KAGVTQTPRYLIKTRGQQVTLSCSPISGHRSVSWYQQTPGQGLQFLFEYFSETQRNKGNFPGRFSGRQFSNSRSEMNVSTLELGDSALYLCASSWGNVAQETQYFGPGTRLLVL.

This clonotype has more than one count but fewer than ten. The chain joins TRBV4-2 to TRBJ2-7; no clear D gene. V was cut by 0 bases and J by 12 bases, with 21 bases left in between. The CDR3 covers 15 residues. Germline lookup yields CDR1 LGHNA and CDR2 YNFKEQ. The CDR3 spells CASSQDLDNGIERYF. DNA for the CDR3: TGTGCCAGCAGCCAAGATTTGGATAATGGTATAGAAAGGTACTTC.

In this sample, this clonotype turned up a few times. CDR3 sequence: CASSAGQGNYNEQFF. In DNA, the CDR3 is TGCGCCAGCAGCGCGGGACAGGGTAATTACAATGAGCAGTTCTTC. V and J are TRBV5-1 and TRBJ2-1; 9 bases match TRBD1. Germline CDR1 SGHRS, CDR2 YFSETQ. The J segment lost 4 bases and the V segment lost 4 bases, leaving 6 bases of the junction unmatched. The CDR3 totals 15 residues.

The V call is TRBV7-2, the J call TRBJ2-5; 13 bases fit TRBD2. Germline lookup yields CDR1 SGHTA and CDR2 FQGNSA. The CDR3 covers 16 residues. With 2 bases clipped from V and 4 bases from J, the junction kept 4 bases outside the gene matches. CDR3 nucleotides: TGTGCCAGCAGCTTAACTAGCGGGAGGGCCCCAGAGACCCAGTACTTC. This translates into CASSLTSGRAPETQYF.

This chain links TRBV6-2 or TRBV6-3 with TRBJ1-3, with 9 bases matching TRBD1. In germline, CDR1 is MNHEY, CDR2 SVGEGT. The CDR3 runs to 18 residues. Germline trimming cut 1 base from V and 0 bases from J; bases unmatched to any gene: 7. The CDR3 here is CASSYFRDRVGSGNTIYF. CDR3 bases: TGTGCCAGCAGTTACTTTCGGGACAGGGTCGGCTCTGGAAACACCATATATTTT.

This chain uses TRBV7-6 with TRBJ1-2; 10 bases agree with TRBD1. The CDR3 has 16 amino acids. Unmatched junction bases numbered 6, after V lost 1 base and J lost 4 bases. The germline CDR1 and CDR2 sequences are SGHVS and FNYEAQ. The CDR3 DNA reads TGTGCCAGCAGCTTAGGGTACGGACAGGGGGTCTATGGCTACACCTTC. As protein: CASSLGYGQGVYGYTF.

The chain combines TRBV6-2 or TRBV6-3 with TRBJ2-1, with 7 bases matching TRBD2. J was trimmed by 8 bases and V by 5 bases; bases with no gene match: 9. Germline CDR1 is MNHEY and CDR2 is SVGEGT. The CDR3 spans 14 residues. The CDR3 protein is CASSSGITVDEQFF. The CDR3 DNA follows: TGTGCCAGCAGTAGCGGGATAACGGTCGATGAGCAGTTCTTC.

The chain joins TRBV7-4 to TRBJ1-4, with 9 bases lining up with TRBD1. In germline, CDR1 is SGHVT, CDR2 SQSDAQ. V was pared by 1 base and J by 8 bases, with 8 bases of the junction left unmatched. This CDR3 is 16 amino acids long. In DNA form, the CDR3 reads TGTGCCAGCAGCTTAGGTTTCGCGGGACAGGGAGAAAAACTGTTTTTT. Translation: CASSLGFAGQGEKLFF.